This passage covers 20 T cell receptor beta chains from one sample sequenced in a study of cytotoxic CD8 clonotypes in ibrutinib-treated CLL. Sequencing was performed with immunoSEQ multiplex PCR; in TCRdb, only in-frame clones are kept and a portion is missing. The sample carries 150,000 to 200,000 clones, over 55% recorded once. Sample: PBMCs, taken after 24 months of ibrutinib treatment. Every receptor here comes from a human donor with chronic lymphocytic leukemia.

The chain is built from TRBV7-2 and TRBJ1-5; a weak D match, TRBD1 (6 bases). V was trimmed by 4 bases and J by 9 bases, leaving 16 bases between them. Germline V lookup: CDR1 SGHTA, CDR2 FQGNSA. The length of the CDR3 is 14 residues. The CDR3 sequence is CASSSPGGRMPQHF. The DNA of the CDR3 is TGTGCCAGCAGCTCCCCCGGGGGCCGGATGCCCCAGCATTTT.

The CDR3 sequence is CASSPNKDGVYEQYF. In DNA, the CDR3 is TGTGCCAGCTCACCGAATAAAGACGGGGTTTACGAGCAGTACTTC. The rearrangement joins TRBV18 to TRBJ2-7, with D possibly matching TRBD2 (5 bases). The CDR3 is 15 residues long. CDR1 and CDR2 (germline): KGHSH, LQKENI. V was pared by 3 bases and J by 4 bases, with 16 bases between.

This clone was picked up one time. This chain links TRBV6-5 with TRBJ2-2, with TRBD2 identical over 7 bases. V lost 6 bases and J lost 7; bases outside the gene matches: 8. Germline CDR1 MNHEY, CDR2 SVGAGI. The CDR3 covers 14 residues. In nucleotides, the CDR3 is TGTGCCAGCAGACTCGCGGGAGTGCTCGGGGAGCTGTTTTTT. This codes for CASRLAGVLGELFF.

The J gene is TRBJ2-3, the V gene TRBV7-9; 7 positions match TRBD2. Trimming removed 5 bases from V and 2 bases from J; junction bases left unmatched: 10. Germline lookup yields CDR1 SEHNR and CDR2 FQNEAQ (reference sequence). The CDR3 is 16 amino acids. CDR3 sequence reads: CASSPLVAGPTDTQYF. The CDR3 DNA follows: TGTGCCAGCAGCCCATTGGTAGCGGGCCCCACAGATACGCAGTATTTT.

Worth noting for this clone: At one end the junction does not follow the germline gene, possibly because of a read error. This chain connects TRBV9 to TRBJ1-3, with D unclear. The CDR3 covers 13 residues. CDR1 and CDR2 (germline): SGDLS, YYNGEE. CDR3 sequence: CASSVVVGDTIYF. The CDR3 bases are TGTGCCAGCAGCGTAGTGGTTGGAGACACCATATATTTT.

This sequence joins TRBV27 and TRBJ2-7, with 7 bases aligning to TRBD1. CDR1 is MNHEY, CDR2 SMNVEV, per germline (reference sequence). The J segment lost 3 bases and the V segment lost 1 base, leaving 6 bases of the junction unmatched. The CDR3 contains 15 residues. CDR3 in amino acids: CASSLYYRGSYEQYF. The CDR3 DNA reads TGTGCCAGCAGTTTATACTACAGGGGTAGCTACGAGCAGTACTTC.

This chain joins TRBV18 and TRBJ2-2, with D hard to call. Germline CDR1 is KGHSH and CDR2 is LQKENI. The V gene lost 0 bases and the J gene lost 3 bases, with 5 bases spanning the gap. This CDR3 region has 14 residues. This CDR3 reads CASSPPKDTGELFF. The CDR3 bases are TGTGCCAGCTCACCACCAAAAGACACCGGGGAGCTGTTTTTT.

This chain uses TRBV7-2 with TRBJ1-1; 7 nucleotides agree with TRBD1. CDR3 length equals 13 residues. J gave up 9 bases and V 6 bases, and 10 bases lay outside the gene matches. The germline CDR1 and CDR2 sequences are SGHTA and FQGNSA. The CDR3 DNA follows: TGTGCCAGCAGGGTAACAGGGGTCCGGAAAGCTTTCTTT. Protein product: CASRVTGVRKAFF.

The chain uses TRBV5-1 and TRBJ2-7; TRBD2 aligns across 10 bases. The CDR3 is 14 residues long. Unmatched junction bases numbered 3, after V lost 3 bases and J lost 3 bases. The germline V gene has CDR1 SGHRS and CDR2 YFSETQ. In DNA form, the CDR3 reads TGCGCCAGCAGCTACCGGACTAGCGGCTACGAGCAGTACTTC. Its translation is CASSYRTSGYEQYF. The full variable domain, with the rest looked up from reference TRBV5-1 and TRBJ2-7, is KAGVTQTPRYLIKTRGQQVTLSCSPISGHRSVSWYQQTPGQGLQFLFEYFSETQRNKGNFPGRFSGRQFSNSRSEMNVSTLELGDSALYLCASSYRTSGYEQYFGPGTRLTVT.

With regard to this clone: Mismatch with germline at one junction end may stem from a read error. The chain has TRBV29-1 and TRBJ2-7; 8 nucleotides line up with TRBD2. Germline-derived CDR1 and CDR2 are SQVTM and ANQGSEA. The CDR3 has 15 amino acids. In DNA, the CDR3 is TGCAGCGTTGAAGGTCTGGGACTAGTTTCCTCCGAGCAGTACTTC. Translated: CSVEGLGLVSSEQYF.

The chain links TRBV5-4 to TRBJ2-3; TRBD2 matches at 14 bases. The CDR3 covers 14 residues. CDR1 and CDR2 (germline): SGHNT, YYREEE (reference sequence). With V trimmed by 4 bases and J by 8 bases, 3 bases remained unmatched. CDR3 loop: CASSLGTSGGTQYF. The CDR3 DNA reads TGTGCCAGCAGCCTCGGGACTAGCGGGGGTACGCAGTATTTT.

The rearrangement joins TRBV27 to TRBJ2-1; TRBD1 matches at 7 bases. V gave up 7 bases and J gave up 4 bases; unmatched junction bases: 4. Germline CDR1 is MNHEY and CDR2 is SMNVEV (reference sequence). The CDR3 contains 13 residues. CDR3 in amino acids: CASKGRGYNEQFF. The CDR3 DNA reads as TGTGCCAGCAAGGGCAGGGGGTACAATGAGCAGTTCTTC.

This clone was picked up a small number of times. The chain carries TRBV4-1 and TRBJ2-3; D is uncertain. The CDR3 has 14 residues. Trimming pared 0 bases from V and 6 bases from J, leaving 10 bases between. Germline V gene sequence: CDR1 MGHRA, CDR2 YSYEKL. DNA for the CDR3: TGCGCCAGCAGCCAAGATCCGAGGTCGGATACGCAGTATTTT. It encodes CASSQDPRSDTQYF.

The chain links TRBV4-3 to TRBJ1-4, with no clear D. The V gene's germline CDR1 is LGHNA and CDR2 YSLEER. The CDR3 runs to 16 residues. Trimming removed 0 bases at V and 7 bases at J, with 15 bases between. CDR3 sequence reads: CASSQDPGRIGEKLFF. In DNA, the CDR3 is TGCGCCAGCAGCCAAGATCCTGGCAGGATCGGTGAAAAACTGTTTTTT.

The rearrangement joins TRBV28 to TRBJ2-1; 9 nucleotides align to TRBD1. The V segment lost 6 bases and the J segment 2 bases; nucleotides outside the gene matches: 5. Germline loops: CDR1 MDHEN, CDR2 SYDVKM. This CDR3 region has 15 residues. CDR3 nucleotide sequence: TGTGCCAGCAGGCCCGGGACAGGGCCCTACAATGAGCAGTTCTTC. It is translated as CASRPGTGPYNEQFF.

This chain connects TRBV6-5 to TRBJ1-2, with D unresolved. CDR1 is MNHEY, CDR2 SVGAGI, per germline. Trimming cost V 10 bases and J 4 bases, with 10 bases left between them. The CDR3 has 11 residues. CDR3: CATGRSYGYTF. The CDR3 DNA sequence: TGTGCCACCGGTAGAAGCTATGGCTACACCTTC.

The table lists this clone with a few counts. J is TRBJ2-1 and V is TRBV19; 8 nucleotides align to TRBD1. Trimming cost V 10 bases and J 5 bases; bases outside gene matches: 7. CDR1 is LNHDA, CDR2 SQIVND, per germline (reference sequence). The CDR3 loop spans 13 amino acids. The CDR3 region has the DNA TGTGCCACCATGGACAGGGCTAACAATGAGCAGTTCTTC. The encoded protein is CATMDRANNEQFF.

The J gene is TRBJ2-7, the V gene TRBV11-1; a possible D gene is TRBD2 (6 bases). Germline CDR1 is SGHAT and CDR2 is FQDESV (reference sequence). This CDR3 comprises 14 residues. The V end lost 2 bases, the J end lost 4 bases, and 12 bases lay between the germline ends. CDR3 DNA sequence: TGTGCCAGCAGCTTATCTGCAGGGACTTACGAGCAGTACTTC. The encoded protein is CASSLSAGTYEQYF. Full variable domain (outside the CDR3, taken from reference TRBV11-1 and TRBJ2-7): EAEVAQSPRYKITEKSQAVAFWCDPISGHATLYWYRQILGQGPELLVQFQDESVVDDSQLPKDRFSAERLKGVDSTLKIQPAELGDSAMYLCASSLSAGTYEQYFGPGTRLTVT.

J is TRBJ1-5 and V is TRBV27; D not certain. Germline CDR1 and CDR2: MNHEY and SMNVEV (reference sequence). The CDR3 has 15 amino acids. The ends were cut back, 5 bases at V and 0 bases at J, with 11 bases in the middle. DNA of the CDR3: TGTGCCAGCAGTGGCGGCGGGGATAGCAATCAGCCCCAGCATTTT. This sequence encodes CASSGGGDSNQPQHF.

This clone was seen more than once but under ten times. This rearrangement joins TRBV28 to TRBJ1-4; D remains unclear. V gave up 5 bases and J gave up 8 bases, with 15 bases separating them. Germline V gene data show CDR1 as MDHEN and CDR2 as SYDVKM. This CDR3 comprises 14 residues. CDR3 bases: TGTGCCAGCAGTGTACAGCCCAGGAACGAAAAACTGTTTTTT. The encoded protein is CASSVQPRNEKLFF. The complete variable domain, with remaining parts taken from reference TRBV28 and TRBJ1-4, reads DVKVTQSSRYLVKRTGEKVFLECVQDMDHENMFWYRQDPGLGLRLIYFSYDVKMKEKGDIPEGYSVSREKKERFSLILESASTNQTSMYLCASSVQPRNEKLFFGSGTQLSVL.